The table lists the clone carrying this T cell receptor (beta chain) with a count of one. The study ran its PCR with 60 Vbeta and 13 Jbeta primers. This table comes from immunoSEQ multiplex PCR, and its TCRdb copy is limited to in-frame clones, with some not included. This table holds 100,000 or so clones, 79% found once. Germline V gives CDR1 SGHTA, CDR2 FQGNSA. This CDR3 is 14 amino acids long. V lost 1 base to trimming and J lost 2 bases, with 9 bases between them. This specimen belongs to a study of cytomegalovirus exposure and HLA in healthy donors. Sample: PBMCs. The chain has TRBV7-2 and TRBJ2-7; no clear D gene. This receptor was obtained from a female donor in good health and CMV-seropositive. The CDR3 protein is CASSLGRIAYEQYF. The CDR3 nucleotides are TGTGCCAGCAGCTTAGGCCGTATAGCCTACGAGCAGTACTTC.